The clone carrying this TCR beta chain was detected ten times or more. This record comes from a study of blood T cell repertoires in COVID-19. Study summary: Collection of acute and convalescent COVID-19 samples took place in the United States, Italy and Spain.

Original processing notes: Reference gene primer amplification in the assay estimated nucleated cell counts. TCRdb keeps only in-frame clones here, not all; method: immunoSEQ multiplex PCR. V, J and clone size reflect that table, while D and trimming were determined from the DNA. The sample lists around 100,000 clones; roughly 84% were seen once. The CDR3 is 13 residues long. V lost 4 bases and J lost 10, with 14 bases in between. CDR1 is SGHNT and CDR2 is YYREEE in the germline V gene (reference sequence). The sequenced sample was peripheral blood. The chain joins TRBV5-4 to TRBJ1-4, with a tentative D call TRBD1 (6 bases). This sequence originates from a man in his 60s with acute or convalescent COVID-19. The CDR3 sequence is CASSQGTIGKLFF. CDR3 sequence (DNA): TGTGCCAGCAGCCAAGGGACAATTGGAAAACTGTTTTTT.